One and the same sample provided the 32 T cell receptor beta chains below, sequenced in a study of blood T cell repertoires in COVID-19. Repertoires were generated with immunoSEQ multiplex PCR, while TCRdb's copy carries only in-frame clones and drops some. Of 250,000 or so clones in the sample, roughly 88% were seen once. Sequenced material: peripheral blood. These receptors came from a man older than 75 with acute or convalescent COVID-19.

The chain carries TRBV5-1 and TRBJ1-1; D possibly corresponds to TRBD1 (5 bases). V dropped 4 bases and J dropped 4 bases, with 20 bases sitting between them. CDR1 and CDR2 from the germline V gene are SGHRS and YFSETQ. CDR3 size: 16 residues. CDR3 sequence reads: CASSPAPGQMGTEAFF. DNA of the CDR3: TGCGCCAGCAGCCCCGCCCCAGGGCAGATGGGCACTGAAGCTTTCTTT.

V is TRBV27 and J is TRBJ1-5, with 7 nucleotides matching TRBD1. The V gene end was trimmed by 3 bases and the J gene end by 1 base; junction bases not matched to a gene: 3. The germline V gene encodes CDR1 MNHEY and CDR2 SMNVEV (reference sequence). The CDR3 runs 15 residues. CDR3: CASSLWGQSNQPQHF. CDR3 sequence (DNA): TGTGCCAGCAGTTTGTGGGGACAGAGCAATCAGCCCCAGCATTTT.

For the CDR3, the DNA is TGTGCCAGCAGCGTAGCTCTATCAACTGACAATGAGCAGTTCTTC. It encodes CASSVALSTDNEQFF. The chain couples TRBV9 to TRBJ2-1; no firm D call. This CDR3 is 15 amino acids long. Germline values: CDR1 SGDLS, CDR2 YYNGEE. Between the trimmed V and J ends, which lost 0 bases and 5 bases, there was a span of 12 bases.

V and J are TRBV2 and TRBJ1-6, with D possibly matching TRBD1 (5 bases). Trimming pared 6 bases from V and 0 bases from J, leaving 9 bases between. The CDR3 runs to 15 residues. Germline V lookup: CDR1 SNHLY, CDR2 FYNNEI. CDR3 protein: CASRAGNSYNSPLHF. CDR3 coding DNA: TGTGCCAGCAGGGCAGGGAACTCCTATAATTCACCCCTCCACTTT. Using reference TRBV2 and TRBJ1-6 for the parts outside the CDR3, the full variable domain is EPEVTQTPSHQVTQMGQEVILRCVPISNHLYFYWYRQILGQKVEFLVSFYNNEISEKSEIFDDQFSVERPDGSNFTLKIRSTKLEDSAMYFCASRAGNSYNSPLHFGNGTRLTVT.

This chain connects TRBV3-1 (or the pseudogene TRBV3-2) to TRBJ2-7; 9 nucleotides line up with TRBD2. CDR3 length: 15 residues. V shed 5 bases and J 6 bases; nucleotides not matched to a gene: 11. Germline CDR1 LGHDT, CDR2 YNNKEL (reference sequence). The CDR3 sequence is CASSNPLAGAGEQYF. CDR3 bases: TGTGCCAGCAGCAACCCTTTAGCGGGAGCCGGCGAGCAGTACTTC.

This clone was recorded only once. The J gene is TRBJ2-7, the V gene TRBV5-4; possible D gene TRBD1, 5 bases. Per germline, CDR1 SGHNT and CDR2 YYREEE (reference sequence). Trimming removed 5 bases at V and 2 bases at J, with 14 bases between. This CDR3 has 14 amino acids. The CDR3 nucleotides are TGTGCCAGCAGAACCGAACAGGATGCCTACGAGCAGTACTTC. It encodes CASRTEQDAYEQYF.

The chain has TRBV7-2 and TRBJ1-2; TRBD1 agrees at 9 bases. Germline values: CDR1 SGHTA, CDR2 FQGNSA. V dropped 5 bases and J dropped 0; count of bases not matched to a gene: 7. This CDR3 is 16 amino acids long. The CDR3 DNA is TGTGCCAGCAGCCGGGACAGGGCGAGCGCTAACTATGGCTACACCTTC. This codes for CASSRDRASANYGYTF.

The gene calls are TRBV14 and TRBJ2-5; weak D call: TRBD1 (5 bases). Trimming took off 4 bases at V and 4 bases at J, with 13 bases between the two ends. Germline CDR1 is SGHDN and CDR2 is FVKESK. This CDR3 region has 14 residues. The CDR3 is CASSREGALETQYF. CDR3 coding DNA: TGTGCCAGCAGCCGAGAAGGGGCCCTAGAGACCCAGTACTTC. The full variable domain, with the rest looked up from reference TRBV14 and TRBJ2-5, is EAGVTQFPSHSVIEKGQTVTLRCDPISGHDNLYWYRRVMGKEIKFLLHFVKESKQDESGMPNNRFLAERTGGTYSTLKVQPAELEDSGVYFCASSREGALETQYFGPGTRLLVL.

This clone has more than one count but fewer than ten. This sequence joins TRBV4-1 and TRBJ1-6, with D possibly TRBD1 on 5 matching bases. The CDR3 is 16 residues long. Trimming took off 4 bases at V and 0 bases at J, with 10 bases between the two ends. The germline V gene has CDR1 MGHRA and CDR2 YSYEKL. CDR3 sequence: CASSPGTGSYNSPLHF. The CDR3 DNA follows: TGCGCCAGCAGCCCCGGAACAGGCTCCTATAATTCACCCCTCCACTTT.

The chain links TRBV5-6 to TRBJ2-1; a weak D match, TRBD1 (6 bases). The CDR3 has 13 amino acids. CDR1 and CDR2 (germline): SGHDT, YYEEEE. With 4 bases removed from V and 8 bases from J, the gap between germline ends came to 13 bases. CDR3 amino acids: CASSPGTRDEQFF. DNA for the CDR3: TGTGCCAGCAGCCCAGGGACACGGGATGAGCAGTTCTTC.

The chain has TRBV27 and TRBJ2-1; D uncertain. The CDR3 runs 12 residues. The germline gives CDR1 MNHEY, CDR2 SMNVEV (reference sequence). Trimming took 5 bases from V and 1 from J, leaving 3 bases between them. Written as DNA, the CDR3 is TGTGCCAGCAGTCTTTCCTACAATGAGCAGTTCTTC. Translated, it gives CASSLSYNEQFF.

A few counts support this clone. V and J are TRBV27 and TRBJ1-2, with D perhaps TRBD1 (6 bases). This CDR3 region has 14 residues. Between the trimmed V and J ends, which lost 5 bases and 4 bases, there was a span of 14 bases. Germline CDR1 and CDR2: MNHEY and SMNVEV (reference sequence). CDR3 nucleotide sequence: TGTGCCAGCAGTCTCCTCGGGGGGCCCTATGGCTACACCTTC. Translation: CASSLLGGPYGYTF.

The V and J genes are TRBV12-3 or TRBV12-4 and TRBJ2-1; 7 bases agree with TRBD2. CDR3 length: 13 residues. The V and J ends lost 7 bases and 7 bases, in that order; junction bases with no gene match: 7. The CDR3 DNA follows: TGTGCCAGCAAGGCGGGAGTGAGGAATGAGCAGTTCTTC. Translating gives CASKAGVRNEQFF.

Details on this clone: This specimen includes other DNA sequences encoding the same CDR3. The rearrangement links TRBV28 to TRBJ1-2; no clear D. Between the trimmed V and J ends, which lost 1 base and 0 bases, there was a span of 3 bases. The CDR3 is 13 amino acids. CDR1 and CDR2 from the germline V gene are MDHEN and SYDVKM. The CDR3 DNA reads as TGTGCCAGCAGTTTATCGGCTAACTATGGCTACACCTTC. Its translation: CASSLSANYGYTF.

For the CDR3, the DNA is TGTGCCAGCAGACCGAGCGGAACGGCCCACGAGCAGTACTTC. It specifies CASRPSGTAHEQYF. V and J are TRBV28 and TRBJ2-7; D is possibly TRBD2 (5 bases). CDR1 and CDR2 (germline): MDHEN, SYDVKM. Deletions cut 6 bases from V and 5 bases from J, with 17 bases between. The CDR3 extends over 14 amino acids.

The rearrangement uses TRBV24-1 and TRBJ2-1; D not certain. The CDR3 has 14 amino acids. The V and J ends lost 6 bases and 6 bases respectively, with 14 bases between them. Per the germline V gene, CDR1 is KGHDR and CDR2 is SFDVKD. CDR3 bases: TGTGCCACCAGTACTTACTTGAATGGCAATGAGCAGTTCTTC. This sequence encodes CATSTYLNGNEQFF.

CDR3: CASSLRDRGKTEAFF. CDR3 coding DNA: TGTGCCAGCAGTTTAAGGGACAGGGGTAAAACTGAAGCTTTCTTT. The chain has TRBV28 and TRBJ1-1; 10 bases are a match to TRBD1. Losses at the gene ends were 2 bases for V and 5 bases for J; bases not matched to a gene: 5. There are 15 residues in the CDR3. Looked up from germline, CDR1 is MDHEN and CDR2 is SYDVKM.

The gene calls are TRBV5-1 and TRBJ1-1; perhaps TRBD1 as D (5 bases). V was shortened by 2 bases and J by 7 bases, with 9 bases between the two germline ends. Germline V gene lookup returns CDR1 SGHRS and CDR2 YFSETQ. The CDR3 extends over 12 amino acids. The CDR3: CASSFSDSEAFF. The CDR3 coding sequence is TGCGCCAGCAGCTTTAGTGACAGTGAAGCTTTCTTT.

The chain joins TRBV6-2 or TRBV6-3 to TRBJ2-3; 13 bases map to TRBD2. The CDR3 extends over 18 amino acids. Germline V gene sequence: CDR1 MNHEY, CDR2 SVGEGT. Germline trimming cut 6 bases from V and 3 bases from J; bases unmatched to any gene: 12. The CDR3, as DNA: TGTGCCAGCAGCTTCGGACTAGCGGGGGCCTGGGGTACAGATACGCAGTATTTT. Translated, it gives CASSFGLAGAWGTDTQYF.

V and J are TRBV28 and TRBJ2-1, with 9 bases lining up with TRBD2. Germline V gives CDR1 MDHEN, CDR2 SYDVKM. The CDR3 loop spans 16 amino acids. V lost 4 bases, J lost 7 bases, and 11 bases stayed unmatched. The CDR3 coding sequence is TGTGCCAGCAGTTCTCCTAGCGGGACCAATAAGAATGAGCAGTTCTTC. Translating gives CASSSPSGTNKNEQFF. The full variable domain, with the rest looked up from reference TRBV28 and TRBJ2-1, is DVKVTQSSRYLVKRTGEKVFLECVQDMDHENMFWYRQDPGLGLRLIYFSYDVKMKEKGDIPEGYSVSREKKERFSLILESASTNQTSMYLCASSSPSGTNKNEQFFGPGTRLTVL.

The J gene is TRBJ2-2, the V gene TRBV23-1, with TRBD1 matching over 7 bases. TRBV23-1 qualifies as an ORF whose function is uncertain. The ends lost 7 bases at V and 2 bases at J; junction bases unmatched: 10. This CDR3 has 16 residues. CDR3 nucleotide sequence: TGCGCCAGCACTCCCTCGGACAGGAGAAACACCGGGGAGCTGTTTTTT. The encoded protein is CASTPSDRRNTGELFF.

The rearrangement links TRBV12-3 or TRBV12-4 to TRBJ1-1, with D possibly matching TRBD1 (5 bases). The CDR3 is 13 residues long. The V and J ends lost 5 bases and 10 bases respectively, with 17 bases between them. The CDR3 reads CASSPPLGGGAFF. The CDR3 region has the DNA TGTGCCAGCAGTCCTCCCTTGGGGGGGGGAGCTTTCTTT.

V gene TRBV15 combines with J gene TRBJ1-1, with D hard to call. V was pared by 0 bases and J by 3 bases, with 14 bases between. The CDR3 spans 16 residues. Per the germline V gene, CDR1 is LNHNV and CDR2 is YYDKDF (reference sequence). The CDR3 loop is CATSREVGLRDTEAFF. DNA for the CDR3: TGTGCCACCAGCAGAGAAGTGGGCCTCCGCGACACTGAAGCTTTCTTT.

The CDR3 sequence: CASSSRDRGLGQPQHF. The CDR3 DNA reads as TGTGCCAGCAGCTCCCGGGACAGGGGGCTGGGTCAGCCCCAGCATTTT. The chain couples TRBV7-2 to TRBJ1-5, with 12 bases that match TRBD1. The CDR3 sequence is 16 residues long. Unmatched junction bases numbered 7, after V lost 4 bases and J lost 6 bases. Germline CDR1 SGHTA, CDR2 FQGNSA. Full variable domain (outside the CDR3, taken from reference TRBV7-2 and TRBJ1-5): GAGVSQSPSNKVTEKGKDVELRCDPISGHTALYWYRQSLGQGLEFLIYFQGNSAPDKSGLPSDRFSAERTGGSVSTLTIQRTQQEDSAVYLCASSSRDRGLGQPQHFGDGTRLSIL.

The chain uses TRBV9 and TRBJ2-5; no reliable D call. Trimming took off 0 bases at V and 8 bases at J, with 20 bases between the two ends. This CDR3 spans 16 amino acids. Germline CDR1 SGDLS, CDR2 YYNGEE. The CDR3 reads CASSVGSSSSESTQYF. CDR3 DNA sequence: TGTGCCAGCAGCGTAGGAAGTAGTAGCTCGGAATCCACCCAGTACTTC.

The CDR3 sequence: CASSLGPGSTEAFF. The CDR3 nucleotides are TGCGCCAGCAGCTTGGGTCCCGGGAGCACTGAAGCTTTCTTT. The rearrangement uses TRBV5-1 and TRBJ1-1; D is undetermined. Germline CDR1 is SGHRS and CDR2 is YFSETQ. The CDR3 consists of 14 residues. V was pared by 0 bases and J by 4 bases, with 10 bases between.

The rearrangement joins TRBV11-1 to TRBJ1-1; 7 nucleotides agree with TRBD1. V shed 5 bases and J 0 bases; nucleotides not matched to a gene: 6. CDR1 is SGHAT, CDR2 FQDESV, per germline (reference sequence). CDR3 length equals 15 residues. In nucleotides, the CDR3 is TGTGCCAGCAGCCCACAGGGGTCCATGAACACTGAAGCTTTCTTT. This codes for CASSPQGSMNTEAFF.

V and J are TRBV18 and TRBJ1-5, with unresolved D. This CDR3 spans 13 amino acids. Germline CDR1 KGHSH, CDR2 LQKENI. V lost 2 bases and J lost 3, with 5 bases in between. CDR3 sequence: CASSPAVNQPQHF. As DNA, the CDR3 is TGTGCCAGCTCACCAGCAGTCAATCAGCCCCAGCATTTT.

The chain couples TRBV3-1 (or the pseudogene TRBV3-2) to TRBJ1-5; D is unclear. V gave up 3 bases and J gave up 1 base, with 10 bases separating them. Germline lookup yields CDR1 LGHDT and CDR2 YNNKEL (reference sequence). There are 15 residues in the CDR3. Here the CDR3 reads CASSQDPTSNQPQHF. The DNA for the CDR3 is TGTGCCAGCAGCCAGGATCCGACAAGCAATCAGCCCCAGCATTTT.

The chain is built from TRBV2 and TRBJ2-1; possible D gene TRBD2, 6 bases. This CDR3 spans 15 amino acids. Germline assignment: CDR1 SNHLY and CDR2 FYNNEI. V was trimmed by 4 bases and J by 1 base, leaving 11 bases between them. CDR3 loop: CASSGDSTSYNEQFF. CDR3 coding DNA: TGTGCCAGCAGTGGGGACTCGACTTCCTACAATGAGCAGTTCTTC.

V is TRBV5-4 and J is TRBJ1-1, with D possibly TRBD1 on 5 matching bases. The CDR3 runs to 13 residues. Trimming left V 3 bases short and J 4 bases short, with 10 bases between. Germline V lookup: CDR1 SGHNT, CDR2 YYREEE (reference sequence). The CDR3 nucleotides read TGTGCCAGCAGCTGGGGGAGGGGCACTGAAGCTTTCTTT. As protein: CASSWGRGTEAFF.

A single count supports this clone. The CDR3 is CASSTLYRTGTEAFF. The CDR3 DNA follows: TGTGCCAGCAGCACACTATACAGGACGGGCACTGAAGCTTTCTTT. The V call is TRBV13, the J call TRBJ1-1; perhaps TRBD1 as D (5 bases). The CDR3 runs to 15 residues. Per germline, CDR1 PRHDT and CDR2 FYEKMQ (reference sequence). V lost 5 bases, J lost 4 bases, and 17 bases lay in between.